This T cell receptor (beta chain) came from a study of blood T cell repertoires in COVID-19. Profiled with immunoSEQ multiplex PCR; TCRdb holds only in-frame clones, not every one. The sample holds some 42,000 clones, 88% seen once. This clone was detected only once. This clonotype originated in a human donor in a cohort sampled during active COVID-19. The sequenced sample was peripheral blood.

The CDR3 nucleotides are TGTGCCATCAGGCCCTCAGGGGCCGCCATCTTCTATGGCTACACCTTC. Translating it yields CAIRPSGAAIFYGYTF. The chain has TRBV10-3 and TRBJ1-2, with D maybe TRBD1 (6 bases). The CDR3 extends over 16 amino acids. V lost 6 bases to trimming and J lost 4 bases, with 21 bases between them. Per the germline V gene, CDR1 is ENHRY and CDR2 is SYGVKD.